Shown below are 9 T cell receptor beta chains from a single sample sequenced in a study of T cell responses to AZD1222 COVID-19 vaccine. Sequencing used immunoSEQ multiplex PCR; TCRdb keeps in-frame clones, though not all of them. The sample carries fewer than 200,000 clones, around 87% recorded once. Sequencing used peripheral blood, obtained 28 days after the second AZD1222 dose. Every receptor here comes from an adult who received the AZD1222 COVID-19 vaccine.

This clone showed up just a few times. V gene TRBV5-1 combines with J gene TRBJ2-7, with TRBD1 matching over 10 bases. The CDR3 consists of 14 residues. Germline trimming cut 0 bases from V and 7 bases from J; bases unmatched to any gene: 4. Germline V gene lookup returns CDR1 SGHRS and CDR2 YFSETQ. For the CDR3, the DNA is TGCGCCAGCAGCTTGGGCGGGGACAGGGGTGAGCAGTACTTC. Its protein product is CASSLGGDRGEQYF.

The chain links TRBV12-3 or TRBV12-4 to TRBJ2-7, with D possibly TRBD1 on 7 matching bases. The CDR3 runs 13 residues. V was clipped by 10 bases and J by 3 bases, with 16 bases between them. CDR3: CATSGGNIYEQYF. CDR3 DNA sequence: TGTGCCACCTCAGGGGGGAACATCTACGAGCAGTACTTC.

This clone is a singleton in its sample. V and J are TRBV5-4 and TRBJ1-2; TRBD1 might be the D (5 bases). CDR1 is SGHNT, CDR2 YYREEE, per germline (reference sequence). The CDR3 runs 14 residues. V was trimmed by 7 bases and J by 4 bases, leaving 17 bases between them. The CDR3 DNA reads TGTGCCAGCCCCCCGGGACGAGGCGGCTATGGCTACACCTTC. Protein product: CASPPGRGGYGYTF.

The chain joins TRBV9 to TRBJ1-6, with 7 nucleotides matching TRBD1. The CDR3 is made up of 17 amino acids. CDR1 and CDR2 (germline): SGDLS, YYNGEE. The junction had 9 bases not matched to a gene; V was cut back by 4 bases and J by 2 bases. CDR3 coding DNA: TGTGCCAGCAGCCCAAGAGGGGGCGTCGCCTATAATTCACCCCTCCACTTT. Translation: CASSPRGGVAYNSPLHF.

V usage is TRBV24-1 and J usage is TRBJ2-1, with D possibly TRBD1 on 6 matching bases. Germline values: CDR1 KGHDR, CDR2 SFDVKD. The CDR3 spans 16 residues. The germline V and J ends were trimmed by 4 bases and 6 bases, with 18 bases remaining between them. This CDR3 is CATSDPQVGAGNEQFF. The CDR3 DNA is TGTGCCACCAGTGACCCCCAGGTGGGGGCGGGCAATGAGCAGTTCTTC.

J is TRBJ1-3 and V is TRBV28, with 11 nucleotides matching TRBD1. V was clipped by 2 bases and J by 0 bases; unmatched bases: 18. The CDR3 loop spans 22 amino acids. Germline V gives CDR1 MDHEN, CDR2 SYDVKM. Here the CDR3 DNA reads TGTGCCAGCAGTTTACCCACGGACAGGGGGCAAAAGGGGATCAGCTCTGGAAACACCATATATTTT. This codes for CASSLPTDRGQKGISSGNTIYF.

CDR3 sequence: CATAEGGTQYF. CDR3 nucleotides: TGTGCCACCGCCGAGGGTGGTACGCAGTATTTT. V is TRBV24-1 and J is TRBJ2-3; possibly TRBD2 for D (5 bases). The V end was cut by 9 bases, the J end by 8 bases, with 11 bases between. CDR3 length equals 11 residues. CDR1 is KGHDR, CDR2 SFDVKD, per germline.

CDR3 in DNA: TGCAGCGTTGAACTTTCACTGGGGAGAGGCTACACCTTC. As protein: CSVELSLGRGYTF. The rearrangement links TRBV29-1 to TRBJ1-2; D unresolved. This CDR3 is built from 13 residues. Germline-derived CDR1 and CDR2 are SQVTM and ANQGSEA. Deletions cut 2 bases from V and 8 bases from J, with 15 bases between.

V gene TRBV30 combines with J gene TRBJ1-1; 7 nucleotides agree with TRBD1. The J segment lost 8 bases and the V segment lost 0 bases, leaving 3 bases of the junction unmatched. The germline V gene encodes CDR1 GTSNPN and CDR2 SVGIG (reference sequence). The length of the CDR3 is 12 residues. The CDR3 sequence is CAWSVQGPEAFF. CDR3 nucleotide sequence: TGTGCCTGGAGTGTACAGGGGCCGGAAGCTTTCTTT.